The present TCR beta chain was sequenced within a study of cytomegalovirus exposure and HLA in healthy donors (dated 2017 in TCRdb). With respect to the entire study: In an earlier analysis of about 560 of the donors, 250 to 300 Gb of sequence data and 90 million to 120 million unique TCR beta sequences from about 179 million T cells were reported. Roughly 320 gigabases of sequencing data and around 80 million unique TCR sequences made up an early release that covered roughly 670 HLA-typed donors. The genetic ancestry cluster associated with self-reported Caucasian donors included about four fifths of the 398 genotyped donors. The study aimed to test whether signatures of past pathogen exposure could be identified by cataloging public T cell receptors. Using immunosequencing, the study profiled T cell repertoires from 500 to 800 subjects and related those repertoires to cytomegalovirus serostatus. Along with the approximately 700-subject first cohort, a separate validation cohort of approximately 110 different subjects was used. High-throughput TCR immunosequencing, statistical association of individual TCRs with disease status, and machine learning were combined to predict cytomegalovirus infection status. In a later analysis, previously published TCR beta repertoires from 670 or so donors were re-analyzed and high-resolution HLA genotyping was added so that TCR occurrence patterns could be studied. In the later analysis, no new phenotypic data were used to find candidate immune exposures; instead, reliance was placed on TCR beta sequences and their occurrence across donors. To decide whether each TCR beta V gene segment behaved as functional or pseudogenic, an earlier analysis of fewer than 750 of the donors relied on high-throughput TCR beta sequencing. Alongside the repertoire data, information on donor age, sex, ethnicity and CMV serostatus was compiled. Genome-wide SNP genotypes for about 65% of the 666 donors were used in a later genetic analysis, which treated that subset as a discovery cohort. All discovery cohort repertoires had been generated on a single sequencing platform. Class I and class II HLA loci were covered by the typing at four-digit resolution. The number of donors typed differed by locus, with about 629-640 for A, B, C, DRB1 and DQB1, approximately 500 for DQA1, about 610 for DPA1, and under 490 for DPB1. Roughly 5 DR-DQ haplotypes were handled as single units for association and clustering, since linkage in the cohort was strong. Across under 500 genotyped donors of the cohort, an average of roughly 250,000 unique TCR beta nucleotide sequences per donor were sequenced, and roughly a sixth of those sequences were non-productive.

Points the paper makes about the study in general: The 87-base-pair reads could not distinguish some IMGT-functional V segments, including TRBV6-2 and TRBV6-3, so those segments were excluded. The sequencing pipeline was judged likely to have produced a cluster of highly shared sequence variants as a technical artifact. The cohort was sequenced for TCR beta chains only, and without alpha or paired-chain data the features that could be detected were limited. While some public TCRs were present in many individuals, most TCR sequences turned up only very rarely across donors. A later analysis associated 16,951 TCR beta sequences with specific HLA alleles at a false discovery rate of 0.05. Because some donors lacked HLA typing at each locus, the association tests relied only on the typed subset. A further reported finding was that TCR beta sequences accurately predicted the HLA-A and HLA-B alleles for most subjects in the first cohort. Linkage disequilibrium might explain the correlated functional status among segregating V segments, but an unknown experimental factor could not be excluded. A later analysis found that HLA-associated TCR beta chains were more clonally expanded and had lower generation probabilities than equally common non-associated chains. In an earlier analysis of about 540 of the donors, most TCR beta V segments were observed in productive rearrangements about 87% or about 30% of the time, broadly matching IMGT annotations. It was suggested by the authors that the approach could potentially be generalized to other disease states and immunological phenotypes. In the study, about 150 TCR beta chains were listed as associated with cytomegalovirus. Three of the identified cytomegalovirus-associated TCR beta chains were confirmed in vitro to be specific for cytomegalovirus antigens. A later genetic analysis reported fewer N-insertions in productive TCRs among donors in an Asian-associated ancestry cluster than the roughly 620-donor mean. Presence/absence analyses assumed roughly uniform sequencing depth across donors, an assumption that may not hold. According to a later analysis, most CMV-associated TCR beta chains appeared to be HLA-restricted, and the HLA associations seemed to be driven largely by CMV exposure. A later analysis reported that several top co-occurrence clusters appeared linked to parvovirus B19, influenza, CMV and Epstein-Barr virus. Strong co-occurrence of HLA alleles, especially DR and DQ, made assigning TCR associations to individual alleles difficult. A later analysis found that TCR association rates varied across HLA loci, with DRB1 alleles showing the most associated TCRs and HLA-C alleles the fewest. The classifier was reported to diagnose cytomegalovirus status with high specificity and sensitivity in both the original cohort and the validation cohort. Seventeen rarely observed V segments, including chromosome 9 orphons, were excluded from the earlier analysis of just under 600 of the donors because counts were too low. An association between a missense DCLRE1C variant and V-gene and J-gene trimming of TCR beta chains was found in a later genetic analysis and replicated in an independent cohort. Immune exposure information for the cohort was limited to CMV serostatus.

This clone was found a few times. What this receptor recognizes is not known. No much larger clone exists at a distance of one base, and base qualities are not known. From the cysteine up to the phenylalanine, the CDR3 has a length of 14 residues. The retained sequence is limited to the CDR3, 42 bases, with the frame set at the first base. CDR1 and CDR2 (SGHTA, FQGNSA) derive from the germline V gene. V is cut by 5 bases and J by 3 bases, and the space between the germline ends is 13 bases. The cohort was made up of approximately 670 healthy bone marrow donors. At the time of sampling, every cohort member was nominally healthy, though immune exposures that went unrecorded were likely present. The donor tested CMV seropositive, placing the donor among the 289 seropositive members of the cohort. Each donor provided a peripheral blood sample, and peripheral blood mononuclear cells were used for TCR beta sequencing. The Qiagen DNeasy Blood Extraction Kit was used to extract genomic DNA from the blood cell samples.

The library was made by the immunoSEQ multiplex PCR assay. For the multiplex PCR, a mixture combining 60 forward primers for TCR Vbeta segments and 13 reverse primers for TCR Jbeta segments was used. Amplification of the CDR3 region of rearranged TCR beta genes was performed with a multiplex PCR assay on genomic DNA. On the Illumina HiSeq System, the amplified TCR beta libraries were sequenced as 87-base-pair reads. Concerning the study's data processing: A later analysis tallied tens of millions of unique TCR beta chains across the 700 or so repertoires, and about 10 million of those chains were shared by two or more donors. Raw reads were error-corrected and collapsed into unique sequences by a nearest-neighbor algorithm in which closely related sequences were merged to remove PCR and sequencing errors. To assign V, D and J gene segments, CDR3 sequences were aligned to IMGT reference sequences. For a sequence to be retained, a match of at least six nucleotides to both a V gene segment and a J gene segment was required. A rearrangement was called productive if the CDR3 had no stop codons and remained in frame with V and J, and every other rearrangement was called non-productive. Following IMGT convention, CDR3 was defined as the stretch from the second conserved V-encoded cysteine to the conserved J-encoded phenylalanine. The earlier analysis of a few hundred of the donors excluded sequences that lacked an unambiguous match to a single V gene segment. In an earlier analysis of approximately 550 of the donors, V segments were called functional above 56.7% productive rearrangements and were called segregating when the between-donor standard deviation exceeded 5%. A statistical classification framework was built to diagnose cytomegalovirus status from the catalog of TCR beta chain sequences. In a later analysis, V and J genes were assigned by comparing TCR nucleotide sequences against IMGT/GENE-DB human TR gene sequences. Using the TCRdist pipeline, a later analysis assigned CDR3 sequences along with most-parsimonious VDJ recombination scenarios. In a later analysis, each TCR beta chain was defined by its CDR3 amino acid sequence together with its V-gene family, and reads lacking a unique V-gene family were excluded. As a way to deal with suspected cross-contamination and a sequencing artifact, a later analysis dropped hundreds of nucleotide sequences that were highly shared and had low generation probability. For each public chain, a later analysis derived a clonal expansion index from normalized ranks of inferred template counts within each repertoire. A later analysis computed generation probabilities with a VDJ recombination model fitted to out-of-frame rearrangements, and checked the results against IGoR. Hypergeometric tests were used in a later analysis to score TCR-TCR, TCR-HLA and TCR-CMV co-occurrence, with a repertoire-size bias correction applied to the TCR pairs. In a later analysis, false discovery rates were estimated by permuting HLA or CMV assignments 20 times. In a later analysis, co-occurring TCRs were grouped with DBSCAN, and TCRdist sequence similarity was added when clustering was performed within HLA-allele-positive subsets. For co-occurrence clustering, repertoires with fewer than 30,000 or more than 120,000 public chains were excluded, along with four to six repertoires with anomalous nucleotide sharing. TCRdb provides this immuneACCESS table in a form limited to in-frame rearrangements. Some clones are lacking; in checked studies, under half of them reflect an unresolved V gene, and why the rest are absent is not known. D and trimming come from the DNA, and the V and J calls and clone size come from that table. The sample has approximately 150,000 clones on record, roughly 79% of them singletons. Of the sample, 7% falls within the top ten clones.

The origin of this receptor is a woman in her thirties or forties in good health and CMV-seropositive. The rearranged segments are TRBV7-2 and TRBJ1-2; possibly the D gene is TRBD1, per 5 matching bases. Sequences were obtained from PBMCs. The DNA sequence is given as TGTGCCAGCAGCCCGGCGTGGGGGGACTATGGCTACACCTTC. Translated, this gives CASSPAWGDYGYTF. With the portions outside the CDR3 filled from the reference TRBV7-2 and TRBJ1-2 genes, the complete variable region becomes GAGVSQSPSNKVTEKGKDVELRCDPISGHTALYWYRQSLGQGLEFLIYFQGNSAPDKSGLPSDRFSAERTGGSVSTLTIQRTQQEDSAVYLCASSPAWGDYGYTFGSGTRLTVV.